Below are 3 T cell receptor beta chains sequenced from a single sample in a study of shared clonotypes between healthy human individuals. The repertoire was sequenced with immunoSEQ multiplex PCR; TCRdb's copy has only in-frame clones and lacks some. The sample holds 2 million to 3 million clones; 90% to 95% are singletons and the top ten take about 0.13%. Material for sequencing was naive CD4+ T cells sorted from blood. Subset indicated: CD45RA+ positively selected. Receptors were obtained from a man between 18 and 35 years old in good health.

The chain is built from TRBV7-9 and TRBJ2-3; TRBD2 matches at 8 bases. CDR1 and CDR2 (germline): SEHNR, FQNEAQ (reference sequence). The V segment lost 5 bases and the J segment 0 bases; nucleotides outside the gene matches: 7. This CDR3 has 16 residues. As DNA, the CDR3 is TGTGCCAGCAGCCGGACACCGGGGGGGAGCACAGATACGCAGTATTTT. Translated: CASSRTPGGSTDTQYF. Filled out from reference TRBV7-9 and TRBJ2-3, the complete variable domain reads DTGVSQNPRHKITKRGQNVTFRCDPISEHNRLYWYRQTLGQGPEFLTYFQNEAQLEKSRLLSDRFSAERPKGSFSTLEIQRTEQGDSAMYLCASSRTPGGSTDTQYFGPGTRLTVL.

This chain connects TRBV5-1 to TRBJ2-4, with D possibly TRBD2 on 6 matching bases. Trimming cost V 4 bases and J 0 bases, with 23 bases left between them. This CDR3 has 19 residues. Germline V gene sequence: CDR1 SGHRS, CDR2 YFSETQ. CDR3 region: CASSHRPETAGTAKNIQYF. The CDR3 region has the DNA TGCGCCAGCAGCCACCGGCCCGAAACGGCGGGGACAGCCAAAAACATTCAGTACTTC.

The rearrangement links TRBV5-1 to TRBJ1-1; D is ambiguous. V shed 4 bases and J shed 4 bases, with 17 bases lying between them. This CDR3 has 15 amino acids. Germline assignment: CDR1 SGHRS and CDR2 YFSETQ. CDR3 coding DNA: TGCGCCAGCAGCCTCGAAAGTCCGGGGATCACTGAAGCTTTCTTT. Its protein product is CASSLESPGITEAFF.